This TCR beta chain was sequenced for a study of cytotoxic CD8 clonotypes in ibrutinib-treated CLL. On the study more broadly: Patients: some 11 relapsed/refractory, fewer than 16 treatment-naive, fewer than 18 IGHV unmutated. Patients gave response samples after a median approximately eleven months of treatment, range 6 to 36.

About this clone: Its antigen is still unknown.

Germline CDR1 is KGHSH and CDR2 is LQKENI. There are 15 residues in the CDR3. V was clipped by 3 bases and J by 0 bases, with 11 bases between them. Using immunoSEQ multiplex PCR, the repertoire was profiled, and TCRdb retains in-frame clones only, with some absent. The sample includes approximately 350,000 clones, about 64% seen only once; the top ten take 5% to 6.5%. Findings of the study overall: Clonality went up at ibrutinib response and then declined back toward baseline at progression.

The material sequenced was PBMCs, taken after 36 months of ibrutinib treatment. This clonotype was obtained from a human donor with chronic lymphocytic leukemia. The gene calls are TRBV18 and TRBJ1-1; D may be TRBD1 (5 bases). CDR3 region: CASSPLGLLNTEAFF. Here the CDR3 DNA reads TGTGCCAGCTCACCTCTGGGACTACTGAACACTGAAGCTTTCTTT.